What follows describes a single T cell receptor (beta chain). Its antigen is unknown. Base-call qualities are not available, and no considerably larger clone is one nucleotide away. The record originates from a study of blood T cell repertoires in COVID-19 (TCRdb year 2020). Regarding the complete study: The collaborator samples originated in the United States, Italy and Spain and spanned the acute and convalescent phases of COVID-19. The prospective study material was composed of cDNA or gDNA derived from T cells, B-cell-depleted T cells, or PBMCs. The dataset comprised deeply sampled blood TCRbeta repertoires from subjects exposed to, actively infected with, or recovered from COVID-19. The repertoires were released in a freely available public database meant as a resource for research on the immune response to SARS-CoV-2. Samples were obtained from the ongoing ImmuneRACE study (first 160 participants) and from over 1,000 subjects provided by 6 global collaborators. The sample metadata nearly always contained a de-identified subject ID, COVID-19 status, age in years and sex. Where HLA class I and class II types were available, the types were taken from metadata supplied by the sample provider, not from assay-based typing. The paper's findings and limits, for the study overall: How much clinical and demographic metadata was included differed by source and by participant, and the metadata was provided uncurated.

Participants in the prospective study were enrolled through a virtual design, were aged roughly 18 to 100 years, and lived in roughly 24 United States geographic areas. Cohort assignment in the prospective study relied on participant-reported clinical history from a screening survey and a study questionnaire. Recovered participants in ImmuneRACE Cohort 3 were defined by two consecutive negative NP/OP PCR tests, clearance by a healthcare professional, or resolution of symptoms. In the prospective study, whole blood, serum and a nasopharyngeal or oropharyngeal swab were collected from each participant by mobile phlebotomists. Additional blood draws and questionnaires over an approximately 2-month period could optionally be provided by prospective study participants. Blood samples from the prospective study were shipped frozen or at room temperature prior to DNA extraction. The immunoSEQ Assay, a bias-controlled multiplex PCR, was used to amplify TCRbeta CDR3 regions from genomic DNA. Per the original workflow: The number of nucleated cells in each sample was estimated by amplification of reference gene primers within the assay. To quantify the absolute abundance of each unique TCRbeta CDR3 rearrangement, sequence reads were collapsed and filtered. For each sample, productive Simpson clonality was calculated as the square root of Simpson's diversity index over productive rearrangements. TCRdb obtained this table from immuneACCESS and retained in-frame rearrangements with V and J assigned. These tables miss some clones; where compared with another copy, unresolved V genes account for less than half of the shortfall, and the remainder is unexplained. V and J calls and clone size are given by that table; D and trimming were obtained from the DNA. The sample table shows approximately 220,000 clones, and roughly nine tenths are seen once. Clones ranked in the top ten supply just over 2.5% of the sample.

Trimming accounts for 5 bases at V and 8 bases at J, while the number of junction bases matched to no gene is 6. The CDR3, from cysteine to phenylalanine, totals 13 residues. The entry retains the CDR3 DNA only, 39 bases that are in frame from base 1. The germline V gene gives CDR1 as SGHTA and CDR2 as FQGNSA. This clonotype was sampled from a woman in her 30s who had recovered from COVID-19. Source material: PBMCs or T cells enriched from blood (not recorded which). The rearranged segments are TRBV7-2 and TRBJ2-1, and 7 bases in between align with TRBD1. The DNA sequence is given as TGTGCCAGCAGCGCACACAGGGGCGATGAGCAGTTCTTC. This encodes CASSAHRGDEQFF. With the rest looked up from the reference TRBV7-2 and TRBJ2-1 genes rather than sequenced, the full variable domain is GAGVSQSPSNKVTEKGKDVELRCDPISGHTALYWYRQSLGQGLEFLIYFQGNSAPDKSGLPSDRFSAERTGGSVSTLTIQRTQQEDSAVYLCASSAHRGDEQFFGPGTRLTVL.